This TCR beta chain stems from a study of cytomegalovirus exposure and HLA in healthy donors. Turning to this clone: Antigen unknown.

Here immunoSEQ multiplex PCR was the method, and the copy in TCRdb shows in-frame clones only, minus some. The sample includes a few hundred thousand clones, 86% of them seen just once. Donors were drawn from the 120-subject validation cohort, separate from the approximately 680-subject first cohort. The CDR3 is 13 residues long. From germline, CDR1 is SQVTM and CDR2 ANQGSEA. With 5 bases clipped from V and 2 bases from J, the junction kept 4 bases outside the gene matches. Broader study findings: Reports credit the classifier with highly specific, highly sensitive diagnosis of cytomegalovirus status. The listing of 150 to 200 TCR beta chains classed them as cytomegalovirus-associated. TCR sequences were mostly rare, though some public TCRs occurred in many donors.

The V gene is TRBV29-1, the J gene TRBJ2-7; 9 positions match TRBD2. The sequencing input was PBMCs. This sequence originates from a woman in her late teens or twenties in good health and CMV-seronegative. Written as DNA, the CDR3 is TGCAGCGTTAACGGACTAGCGACCTACGAGCAGTACTTC. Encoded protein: CSVNGLATYEQYF.